This TCR beta chain is from a study of blood T cell repertoires in COVID-19. Across the whole study: The United States, Italy and Spain provided the acute and convalescent COVID-19 samples.

The V gene lost 1 base and the J gene lost 7 bases, with 7 bases spanning the gap. This CDR3 is 11 amino acids long. Germline V CDR1 and CDR2: DFQATT, SNEGSKA (reference sequence). Authors' methods: The authors estimated nucleated cell counts from reference gene primer amplification. TCRdb keeps only in-frame clones here, not all; method: immunoSEQ multiplex PCR. Clonal size and the V and J genes are those of that table, whereas D and trimming came from the DNA. The sample consists of about 230,000 clones, 65% to 90% of them appearing once. Donors in Cohort 3 counted as recovered after two negative PCRs, clearance, or symptom resolution. As regards this clone: Within the sample, other DNA sequences also encode this same CDR3.

Sequenced: PBMCs or T cells enriched from blood (not recorded which). The receptor was derived from a man younger than 35 who had recovered from COVID-19. The rearrangement uses TRBV20-1 and TRBJ1-2, with D possibly TRBD1 on 5 matching bases. The CDR3 region is CSARVGGGYTF. The CDR3 nucleotides are TGCAGTGCTAGAGTGGGGGGTGGCTACACCTTC.